What follows are 6 T cell receptor beta chains derived from one specimen sequenced in a study of cytomegalovirus exposure and HLA in healthy donors. The protocol was immunoSEQ multiplex PCR, while the TCRdb copy is restricted to in-frame clones and leaves out a portion. Of tens of thousands of clones listed, around 94% are singletons. Sequencing was done on a sample of PBMCs. These receptors originate from a woman under 30 in good health and CMV-seropositive.

The chain uses TRBV18 and TRBJ2-7; 8 positions agree with TRBD1. The germline CDR1 and CDR2 sequences are KGHSH and LQKENI. V gave up 3 bases and J gave up 1 base; unmatched junction bases: 8. The CDR3 covers 16 residues. CDR3 bases: TGTGCCAGCTCACCGACAGGGGCGCTCAGGTCCTACGAGCAGTACTTC. Its protein is CASSPTGALRSYEQYF.

CDR3 in DNA: TGTGCCAGCAGAAACCGGGACAGAAACGAGCAGTACTTC. This sequence encodes CASRNRDRNEQYF. The chain links TRBV6-6 to TRBJ2-7; TRBD1 agrees at 7 bases. Per germline, CDR1 MNHNY and CDR2 SVGAGI (reference sequence). There are 13 residues in the CDR3. J lost 5 bases, V lost 6 bases, and 7 bases had no gene match.

The J gene is TRBJ2-7, the V gene TRBV4-2; 10 bases are shared with TRBD2. V gave up 0 bases and J gave up 2 bases; unmatched junction bases: 4. Per the germline V gene, CDR1 is LGHNA and CDR2 is YNFKEQ. The CDR3 has 16 amino acids. In DNA form, the CDR3 reads TGTGCCAGCAGCCAAGATCGGACTAGCGGCCCCTACGAGCAGTACTTC. This codes for CASSQDRTSGPYEQYF.

The V gene is TRBV21-1, the J gene TRBJ1-5; the DNA was not used to check the table's D call, TRBD1. TRBV21-1 is marked as a pseudogene. The CDR3 extends over 15 amino acids. The CDR3 nucleotides read TGTGCCAGCAGCCCTCCGACAGGAGACAATCAGCCCCAGCATTTT. This codes for CASSPPTGDNQPQHF.

The chain combines TRBV7-2 with TRBJ2-1, with a weak D call TRBD1 (5 bases). Trimming stripped 0 bases from V and 5 bases from J, with 14 bases between. The CDR3 sequence is 16 residues long. Germline V lookup: CDR1 SGHTA, CDR2 FQGNSA. This chain's CDR3 is CASSLAGAGTNNEQFF. The CDR3 nucleotides are TGTGCCAGCAGCTTAGCAGGGGCAGGAACTAACAATGAGCAGTTCTTC.

V is TRBV5-1 and J is TRBJ2-1; TRBD2 agrees at 16 bases. With V trimmed by 3 bases and J by 9 bases, 6 bases remained unmatched. The CDR3 is made up of 16 amino acids. Germline V gives CDR1 SGHRS, CDR2 YFSETQ. The CDR3 sequence: CASSSPGTSGRGEQFF. Written as DNA, the CDR3 is TGCGCCAGCAGCTCTCCCGGGACTAGCGGGAGGGGTGAGCAGTTCTTC.